This T cell receptor beta chain appears in the sequencing data of a study of blood T cells in healthy people across ages. Overall study findings and caveats: Any conclusive comparison of naive versus antigen-experienced cells was prevented by using unsorted PBMCs.

For this clonotype: The antigen remains unidentified.

At least 6 million PBMCs were isolated per sample. For the second PCR, which ran for roughly 6 to 11 cycles, a sample-barcoded 5' primer and a J-beta primer mix were used. Unique molecular identifiers of 12 random nucleotides labeled each cDNA. TCRdb processed the 5' RACE reads anew with MiXCR; each CDR3 protein has one entry. This table holds roughly 1.5 million distinct CDR3 sequences, about 45% found once. The receptor's source is a woman under 30 in good health. The sequenced material came from blood.

The DNA for the CDR3 is TGTGCCAGCAGCGCGCCGGGACTACCCACCTACAATGAGCAGTTCTTC. Translation: CASSAPGLPTYNEQFF. The chain combines TRBV7-3 with TRBJ2-1; 7 bases align to TRBD2. Germline-derived CDR1 and CDR2 are SGHTA and FQGTGA. V was clipped by 5 bases and J by 2 bases; unmatched bases: 9. CDR3 size: 16 residues.